This TCR beta chain originates from a study of ipilimumab plus nivolumab after autologous stem cell transplantation. Across the whole study: Myeloma patients were high-risk transplant-naive or relapsed within 3 years of first autologous transplant.

Patients received nivolumab 3 mg/kg at weeks 1, 4, 7, 10, then fortnightly to week 26. Profiling relied on immunoSEQ multiplex PCR, and the TCRdb table lists in-frame clones only, not all of them. The sample includes around 10,000 clones, roughly 73% of them seen just once. Trimming removed 4 bases from V and 6 bases from J; junction bases left unmatched: 5. Germline V gene lookup returns CDR1 SGHTA and CDR2 FQGTGA. CDR3 length: 15 amino acids. This clonotype was obtained from a female donor with multiple myeloma. This material consisted of PBMCs, taken in a trial of ipilimumab plus nivolumab as post-transplant consolidation. The chain recombines TRBV7-3 with TRBJ2-3; 12 positions agree with TRBD2. The CDR3 nucleotides are TGTGCCAGCAGCTCCTCCGGGACTAGCGGGGATACGCAGTATTTT. Its translation is CASSSSGTSGDTQYF.